This T cell receptor (beta chain) was obtained from a study of cytomegalovirus exposure and HLA in healthy donors. As regards this clone: This sample includes further DNA sequences coding for the same CDR3.

V lost 4 bases and J lost 2, with 12 bases in between. The CDR3 has 15 amino acids. Germline lookup yields CDR1 MNHNS and CDR2 SASEGT. It was with 60 Vbeta and 13 Jbeta primers that the PCR ran. The repertoire was sequenced with immunoSEQ multiplex PCR; TCRdb's copy has only in-frame clones and lacks some. Of roughly 60,000 clones detected, roughly 80% appear once; the ten largest clones hold approximately 3.4%. The sample comprised PBMCs. This rearrangement joins TRBV6-1 to TRBJ2-4, with a possible D match to TRBD1 (5 bases). The TCR sequence derives from a woman aged 40 to 55 in good health and CMV-seropositive. CDR3 sequence (DNA): TGTGCCAGCAGTGCTAATAGGGGATCCAAAAACATTCAGTACTTC. Amino acids: CASSANRGSKNIQYF.